This T cell receptor (beta chain) was identified during a study of T cells in Graves' hyperthyroidism and ophthalmopathy. Findings of the study overall: Model-based prediction identified ophthalmopathy a median about 7 months prior to its onset.

This clonotype was detected many times. Its matching antigen is unknown. RNA transcripts yielded amplified TCR beta CDR3 regions. RT-PCR in the first round (using the HTBI primer set) targeted the TCR CDR3. TCRdb passed the multiplex PCR reads through MiXCR, listing each CDR3 protein once. The sample yields approximately 350,000 distinct CDR3 sequences, roughly 15% seen once. The sequencing sample was made of blood. This TCR was sampled from a woman in her fifties or sixties with Graves' ophthalmopathy.

CDR3 sequence (DNA): TGTGCCAGCAGCAATACAGGGGAGGATGAAAAACTGTTTTTT. It encodes CASSNTGEDEKLFF. This chain links TRBV6-1 with TRBJ1-4; TRBD1 matches 7 bases. The V and J ends lost 6 bases and 6 bases, in that order; junction bases with no gene match: 7. Looked up from germline, CDR1 is MNHNS and CDR2 is SASEGT. There are 14 residues in the CDR3.